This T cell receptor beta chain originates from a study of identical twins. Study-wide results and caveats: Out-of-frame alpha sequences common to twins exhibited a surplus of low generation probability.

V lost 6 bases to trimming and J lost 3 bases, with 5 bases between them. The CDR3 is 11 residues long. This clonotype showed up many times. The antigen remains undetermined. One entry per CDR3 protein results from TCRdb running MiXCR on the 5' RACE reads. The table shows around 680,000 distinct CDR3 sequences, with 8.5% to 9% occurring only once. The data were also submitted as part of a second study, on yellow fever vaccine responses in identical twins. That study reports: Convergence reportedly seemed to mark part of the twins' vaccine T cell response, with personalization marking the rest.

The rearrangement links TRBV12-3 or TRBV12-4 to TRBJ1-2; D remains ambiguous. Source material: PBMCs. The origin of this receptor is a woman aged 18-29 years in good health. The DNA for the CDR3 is TGTGCCAGCAGCGCCGACTATGGCTACACCTTC. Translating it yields CASSADYGYTF.